This T cell receptor (beta chain) was captured in a study of T cell responses to AZD1222 COVID-19 vaccine. Findings and limits, study-wide: Only a handful of AZD1222 recipients were seropositive at baseline. The sample set comprised mostly white British donors with more females, and clonal diversity was possibly underestimated.

TCRdb keeps only in-frame clones here, not all; method: immunoSEQ multiplex PCR. The sample carries some 100,000 clones, approximately 90% recorded once. On this clone itself: What it recognizes is unknown.

Trimming at V came to 0 bases and at J to 2 bases, leaving 2 bases not matched to a gene. CDR1 MNHEY and CDR2 SVGEGT come from the germline V gene. The CDR3 totals 16 residues. This sample comprised peripheral blood, obtained on day 0 of AZD1222 vaccination. V and J are TRBV6-2 or TRBV6-3 and TRBJ2-1, with TRBD2 matching 9 bases. This clonotype originated in an adult in good health. In DNA form, the CDR3 reads TGTGCCAGCAGTTACTCGCCTAGCGGGACCTACAATGAGCAGTTCTTC. Translating gives CASSYSPSGTYNEQFF.